These 2 T cell receptor beta chains were all obtained from the same sample, sequenced in a study of CD8 T cells in ankylosing spondylitis. TCRdb re-derived calls from the 5' RACE reads in MiXCR, one entry per CDR3 protein. The sample holds approximately 340,000 distinct CDR3 sequences, around 15% seen once. Sequencing was performed on blood, either unsorted or a sorted T cell fraction (not recorded which). These TCRs come from a male donor with ankylosing spondylitis or in good health (not recorded which).

This clonotype showed up just a few times. The chain carries TRBV7-9 and TRBJ1-2; tentative D call: TRBD1 (5 bases). The germline CDR1 and CDR2 sequences are SEHNR and FQNEAQ (reference sequence). The CDR3 loop spans 12 amino acids. V lost 5 bases, J lost 8 bases, and 12 bases lay in between. CDR3 in DNA: TGTGCCAGCAGCCCCAGGGTTCCCGGCTACACCTTC. As protein: CASSPRVPGYTF.

This clonotype was seen only a few times. CDR3 nucleotide sequence: TGTGCCAGCAGGGAGGGGGGAATGACCCAGCATTTT. Amino acids: CASREGGMTQHF. The chain links TRBV12-3 or TRBV12-4 to TRBJ1-5; maybe TRBD1 (6 bases). The CDR3 is 12 amino acids. Trimming left V 6 bases short and J 11 bases short, with 14 bases between.